This TCR beta chain was sequenced in a study of shared clonotypes between healthy human individuals. Study background: CD4 naive cells filled three plates per donor, CD4 memory three, CD8 naive two and CD8 memory one. Overall study results and limits: An effect of sequencing depth on clonotype sharing among donors was expected.

Concerning this clone itself: Antigen: not known.

The test was conducted at deep level. Profiling relied on immunoSEQ multiplex PCR, and the TCRdb table lists in-frame clones only, not all of them. In the table there are 600,000 to 750,000 clones, about 90% of which are singletons. V dropped 5 bases and J dropped 0 bases, with 8 bases sitting between them. CDR3 size: 14 residues. Germline loops: CDR1 MDHEN, CDR2 SYDVKM. The sequenced sample was memory CD8+ T cells from PBMCs. Indicated subset: CD45RO+ cells pooled with CCR7-negative TemRA cells. The clonotype was recovered from a man aged 18-30 years in good health. Some clones in this sample may be carry-over from other donors' samples. The gene calls are TRBV28 and TRBJ1-5; D is unclear. CDR3 DNA sequence: TGTGCCAGCAGTACCAGTTATAGCAATCAGCCCCAGCATTTT. Protein product: CASSTSYSNQPQHF. Full variable domain (rest looked up from reference TRBV28 and TRBJ1-5): DVKVTQSSRYLVKRTGEKVFLECVQDMDHENMFWYRQDPGLGLRLIYFSYDVKMKEKGDIPEGYSVSREKKERFSLILESASTNQTSMYLCASSTSYSNQPQHFGDGTRLSIL.